These 4 T cell receptor beta chains were all obtained from the same sample, sequenced in a study of OX40 agonist ivuxolimab in advanced cancers. The method was immunoSEQ multiplex PCR; TCRdb's version includes in-frame clones alone and lacks a portion of them. The sample holds some 67,000 clones; about 85% are singletons and the top ten take roughly 0.8%. The specimen was CD4+ or CD8+ T cells sorted from blood, collected in a trial of the OX40 agonist ivuxolimab. The receptors here all came from an adult with an advanced solid tumor such as melanoma, head and neck, liver or kidney cancer.

The J gene is TRBJ2-5, the V gene TRBV30; D may correspond to TRBD1 or TRBD2 (5 bases each). The CDR3 spans 16 residues. Germline assignment: CDR1 GTSNPN and CDR2 SVGIG (reference sequence). V was pared by 2 bases and J by 6 bases, with 22 bases between. Written as DNA, the CDR3 is TGTGCCTGGAGTAGGCCCACGGAGAGGGGCGGAAAGACCCAGTACTTC. Amino acids: CAWSRPTERGGKTQYF.

This clone was recorded only once. The V gene is TRBV7-2, the J gene TRBJ1-2; D is ambiguous. Deletions cut 4 bases from V and 4 bases from J, with 7 bases between. This CDR3 is 12 amino acids long. The V gene's germline CDR1 is SGHTA and CDR2 FQGNSA. The CDR3 region has the DNA TGTGCCAGCAGCTCCCAATTCTATGGCTACACCTTC. This encodes CASSSQFYGYTF.

The genes are TRBV5-8 and TRBJ1-3; TRBD1 is a possible D gene (6 bases). The V gene lost 4 bases and the J gene lost 4 bases, with 15 bases spanning the gap. The CDR3 covers 15 residues. CDR1 and CDR2 from the germline V gene are SGHTS and YDEGEE. The CDR3 DNA reads as TGTGCCAGCAGCCCACCAGGGGCGGCGGGAAACACCATATATTTT. Translation gives CASSPPGAAGNTIYF.

This sequence joins TRBV28 and TRBJ1-1, with 10 bases matching TRBD1. The CDR3 length is 15 residues. Trimming removed 1 base from V and 6 bases from J; junction bases left unmatched: 5. Germline V gene data show CDR1 as MDHEN and CDR2 as SYDVKM. In DNA form, the CDR3 reads TGTGCCAGCAGTTTATTGGGACAGGGGAGGTCTGAAGCTTTCTTT. Translating it yields CASSLLGQGRSEAFF.